Following are 12 T cell receptor beta chains from one sample sequenced in a study of response to subunit inactivated influenza vaccine. TCRdb redid the calling of the RT-PCR reads with MiXCR, one entry per CDR3 protein. The sample holds about 240,000 distinct CDR3 sequences, 12% seen once. This material consisted of non-naive T cells sorted from PBMCs, taken about 14 days before vaccination. The receptors stem from a man aged 50-60 years who received an inactivated influenza vaccine.

This clonotype was found many times. This CDR3 reads CASSQDRTLAGGSIQYF. As DNA, the CDR3 is TGCGCCAGCAGCCAAGACCGAACCCTAGCGGGAGGGAGCATTCAGTACTTC. The V and J genes are TRBV4-3 and TRBJ2-4, with TRBD2 identical over 12 bases. J lost 9 bases, V lost 0 bases, and 9 bases had no gene match. The CDR3 length is 17 residues. Per germline, CDR1 LGHNA and CDR2 YSLEER.

The chain links TRBV7-2 to TRBJ2-3, with 14 nucleotides matching TRBD2. The CDR3 loop spans 15 amino acids. After removal of 5 bases from V and 6 bases from J, the junction contained 4 bases not matched to a gene. Germline CDR1 SGHTA, CDR2 FQGNSA. Here the CDR3 DNA reads TGTGCCAGCAGCCTCGGGACTAGCGGGGGTGATACGCAGTATTTT. It encodes CASSLGTSGGDTQYF.

This chain links TRBV3-1 with TRBJ2-5; D is unclear. The CDR3 loop spans 18 amino acids. Trimming took 0 bases from V and 4 from J, leaving 21 bases between them. Germline CDR1 and CDR2: LGHDT and YNNKEL (reference sequence). The CDR3 bases are TGTGCCAGCAGCCAAGATAGTCTACTGGGCCCGAACAGAGAGACCCAGTACTTC. It encodes CASSQDSLLGPNRETQYF.

This sequence joins TRBV4-3 and TRBJ1-2; no firm D call. Germline-derived CDR1 and CDR2 are LGHNA and YSLEER. This CDR3 is built from 14 residues. The V gene lost 3 bases and the J gene lost 7 bases, with 15 bases spanning the gap. CDR3 loop: CASSHPQGGSGYTF. DNA for the CDR3: TGCGCCAGCAGCCACCCTCAAGGAGGCAGTGGCTACACCTTC.

This clonotype appeared a few times. J is TRBJ2-1 and V is TRBV2; 7 nucleotides align to TRBD2. Trimming at V came to 8 bases and at J to 9 bases, leaving 19 bases not matched to a gene. Germline lookup yields CDR1 SNHLY and CDR2 FYNNEI. CDR3 length equals 16 residues. CDR3 DNA sequence: TGTGCCAGCGCCGCGAGACGCAGCGGGACGGTCGGTGAGCAGTTCTTC. This translates into CASAARRSGTVGEQFF.

This clonotype came up a few times. V gene TRBV5-1 combines with J gene TRBJ2-1, with D maybe TRBD1 (6 bases). Germline CDR1 SGHRS, CDR2 YFSETQ. This CDR3 has 13 amino acids. The V end was cut by 1 base, the J end by 8 bases, with 10 bases between. The CDR3 DNA is TGCGCCAGCAGCTTGTCAGGGGTCCATGAGCAGTTCTTC. The encoded protein is CASSLSGVHEQFF. The full variable domain, in which reference TRBV5-1 and TRBJ2-1 provide the parts outside the CDR3, is KAGVTQTPRYLIKTRGQQVTLSCSPISGHRSVSWYQQTPGQGLQFLFEYFSETQRNKGNFPGRFSGRQFSNSRSEMNVSTLELGDSALYLCASSLSGVHEQFFGPGTRLTVL.

The gene calls are TRBV4-3 and TRBJ2-2; D might be TRBD1 (5 bases). The CDR3 is 14 residues long. With 1 base removed from V and 6 bases from J, the gap between germline ends came to 9 bases. CDR1 is LGHNA and CDR2 is YSLEER in the germline V gene. The chain's CDR3 is CASSQVWGAGELFF. In DNA form, the CDR3 reads TGCGCCAGCAGCCAAGTCTGGGGCGCCGGGGAGCTGTTTTTT.

As for this clonotype: At one end the junction does not follow the germline gene, possibly because of a read error. V gene TRBV27 combines with J gene TRBJ2-2; TRBD2 aligns across 11 bases. The germline V gene has CDR1 MNHEY and CDR2 SMNVEV (reference sequence). The CDR3 consists of 16 residues. The CDR3 bases are TGTGCCAGCAGACCTATCGGACTAGCGGGTACCGGGGGGCTGTTTTTT. Protein product: CASRPIGLAGTGGLFF.

The chain employs TRBV11-2 and TRBJ2-7, with TRBD2 matching over 11 bases. The CDR3 runs 16 residues. The ends lost 5 bases at V and 0 bases at J; junction bases unmatched: 6. Germline V gene lookup returns CDR1 SGHAT and CDR2 FQNNGV. The CDR3 sequence: CASSKAGTSGSYEQYF. The CDR3, as DNA: TGTGCCAGCAGCAAGGCCGGGACTAGCGGCTCCTACGAGCAGTACTTC.

The rearrangement joins TRBV5-1 to TRBJ2-5, with 7 bases lining up with TRBD1. V gave up 4 bases and J gave up 5 bases; unmatched junction bases: 11. Germline values: CDR1 SGHRS, CDR2 YFSETQ. CDR3 size: 15 residues. The CDR3 DNA is TGCGCCAGCAGCGACCGACAGGGTCCTTCGGAGACCCAGTACTTC. Its translation is CASSDRQGPSETQYF. Combining the CDR3 with reference TRBV5-1 and TRBJ2-5 gives the whole variable domain KAGVTQTPRYLIKTRGQQVTLSCSPISGHRSVSWYQQTPGQGLQFLFEYFSETQRNKGNFPGRFSGRQFSNSRSEMNVSTLELGDSALYLCASSDRQGPSETQYFGPGTRLLVL.

In its sample, this clonotype was seen a few times. V gene TRBV9 combines with J gene TRBJ2-3; 8 bases match TRBD2. With 0 bases clipped from V and 4 bases from J, the junction kept 4 bases outside the gene matches. Per the germline V gene, CDR1 is SGDLS and CDR2 is YYNGEE. The CDR3 totals 15 residues. This CDR3 is CASSVEAGDADTQYF. The CDR3 DNA sequence: TGTGCCAGCAGCGTAGAAGCGGGGGATGCAGATACGCAGTATTTT.

Ten or more counts support this clonotype. V gene TRBV20-1 combines with J gene TRBJ2-7; D tentatively reads TRBD1 or TRBD2 (5 bases each). This CDR3 region has 14 residues. Germline V gene data show CDR1 as DFQATT and CDR2 as SNEGSKA (reference sequence). V was clipped by 6 bases and J by 0 bases, with 15 bases between them. This chain's CDR3 is CSAPGTQSSYEQYF. In nucleotides, the CDR3 is TGCAGTGCCCCCGGGACCCAAAGCTCCTACGAGCAGTACTTC.